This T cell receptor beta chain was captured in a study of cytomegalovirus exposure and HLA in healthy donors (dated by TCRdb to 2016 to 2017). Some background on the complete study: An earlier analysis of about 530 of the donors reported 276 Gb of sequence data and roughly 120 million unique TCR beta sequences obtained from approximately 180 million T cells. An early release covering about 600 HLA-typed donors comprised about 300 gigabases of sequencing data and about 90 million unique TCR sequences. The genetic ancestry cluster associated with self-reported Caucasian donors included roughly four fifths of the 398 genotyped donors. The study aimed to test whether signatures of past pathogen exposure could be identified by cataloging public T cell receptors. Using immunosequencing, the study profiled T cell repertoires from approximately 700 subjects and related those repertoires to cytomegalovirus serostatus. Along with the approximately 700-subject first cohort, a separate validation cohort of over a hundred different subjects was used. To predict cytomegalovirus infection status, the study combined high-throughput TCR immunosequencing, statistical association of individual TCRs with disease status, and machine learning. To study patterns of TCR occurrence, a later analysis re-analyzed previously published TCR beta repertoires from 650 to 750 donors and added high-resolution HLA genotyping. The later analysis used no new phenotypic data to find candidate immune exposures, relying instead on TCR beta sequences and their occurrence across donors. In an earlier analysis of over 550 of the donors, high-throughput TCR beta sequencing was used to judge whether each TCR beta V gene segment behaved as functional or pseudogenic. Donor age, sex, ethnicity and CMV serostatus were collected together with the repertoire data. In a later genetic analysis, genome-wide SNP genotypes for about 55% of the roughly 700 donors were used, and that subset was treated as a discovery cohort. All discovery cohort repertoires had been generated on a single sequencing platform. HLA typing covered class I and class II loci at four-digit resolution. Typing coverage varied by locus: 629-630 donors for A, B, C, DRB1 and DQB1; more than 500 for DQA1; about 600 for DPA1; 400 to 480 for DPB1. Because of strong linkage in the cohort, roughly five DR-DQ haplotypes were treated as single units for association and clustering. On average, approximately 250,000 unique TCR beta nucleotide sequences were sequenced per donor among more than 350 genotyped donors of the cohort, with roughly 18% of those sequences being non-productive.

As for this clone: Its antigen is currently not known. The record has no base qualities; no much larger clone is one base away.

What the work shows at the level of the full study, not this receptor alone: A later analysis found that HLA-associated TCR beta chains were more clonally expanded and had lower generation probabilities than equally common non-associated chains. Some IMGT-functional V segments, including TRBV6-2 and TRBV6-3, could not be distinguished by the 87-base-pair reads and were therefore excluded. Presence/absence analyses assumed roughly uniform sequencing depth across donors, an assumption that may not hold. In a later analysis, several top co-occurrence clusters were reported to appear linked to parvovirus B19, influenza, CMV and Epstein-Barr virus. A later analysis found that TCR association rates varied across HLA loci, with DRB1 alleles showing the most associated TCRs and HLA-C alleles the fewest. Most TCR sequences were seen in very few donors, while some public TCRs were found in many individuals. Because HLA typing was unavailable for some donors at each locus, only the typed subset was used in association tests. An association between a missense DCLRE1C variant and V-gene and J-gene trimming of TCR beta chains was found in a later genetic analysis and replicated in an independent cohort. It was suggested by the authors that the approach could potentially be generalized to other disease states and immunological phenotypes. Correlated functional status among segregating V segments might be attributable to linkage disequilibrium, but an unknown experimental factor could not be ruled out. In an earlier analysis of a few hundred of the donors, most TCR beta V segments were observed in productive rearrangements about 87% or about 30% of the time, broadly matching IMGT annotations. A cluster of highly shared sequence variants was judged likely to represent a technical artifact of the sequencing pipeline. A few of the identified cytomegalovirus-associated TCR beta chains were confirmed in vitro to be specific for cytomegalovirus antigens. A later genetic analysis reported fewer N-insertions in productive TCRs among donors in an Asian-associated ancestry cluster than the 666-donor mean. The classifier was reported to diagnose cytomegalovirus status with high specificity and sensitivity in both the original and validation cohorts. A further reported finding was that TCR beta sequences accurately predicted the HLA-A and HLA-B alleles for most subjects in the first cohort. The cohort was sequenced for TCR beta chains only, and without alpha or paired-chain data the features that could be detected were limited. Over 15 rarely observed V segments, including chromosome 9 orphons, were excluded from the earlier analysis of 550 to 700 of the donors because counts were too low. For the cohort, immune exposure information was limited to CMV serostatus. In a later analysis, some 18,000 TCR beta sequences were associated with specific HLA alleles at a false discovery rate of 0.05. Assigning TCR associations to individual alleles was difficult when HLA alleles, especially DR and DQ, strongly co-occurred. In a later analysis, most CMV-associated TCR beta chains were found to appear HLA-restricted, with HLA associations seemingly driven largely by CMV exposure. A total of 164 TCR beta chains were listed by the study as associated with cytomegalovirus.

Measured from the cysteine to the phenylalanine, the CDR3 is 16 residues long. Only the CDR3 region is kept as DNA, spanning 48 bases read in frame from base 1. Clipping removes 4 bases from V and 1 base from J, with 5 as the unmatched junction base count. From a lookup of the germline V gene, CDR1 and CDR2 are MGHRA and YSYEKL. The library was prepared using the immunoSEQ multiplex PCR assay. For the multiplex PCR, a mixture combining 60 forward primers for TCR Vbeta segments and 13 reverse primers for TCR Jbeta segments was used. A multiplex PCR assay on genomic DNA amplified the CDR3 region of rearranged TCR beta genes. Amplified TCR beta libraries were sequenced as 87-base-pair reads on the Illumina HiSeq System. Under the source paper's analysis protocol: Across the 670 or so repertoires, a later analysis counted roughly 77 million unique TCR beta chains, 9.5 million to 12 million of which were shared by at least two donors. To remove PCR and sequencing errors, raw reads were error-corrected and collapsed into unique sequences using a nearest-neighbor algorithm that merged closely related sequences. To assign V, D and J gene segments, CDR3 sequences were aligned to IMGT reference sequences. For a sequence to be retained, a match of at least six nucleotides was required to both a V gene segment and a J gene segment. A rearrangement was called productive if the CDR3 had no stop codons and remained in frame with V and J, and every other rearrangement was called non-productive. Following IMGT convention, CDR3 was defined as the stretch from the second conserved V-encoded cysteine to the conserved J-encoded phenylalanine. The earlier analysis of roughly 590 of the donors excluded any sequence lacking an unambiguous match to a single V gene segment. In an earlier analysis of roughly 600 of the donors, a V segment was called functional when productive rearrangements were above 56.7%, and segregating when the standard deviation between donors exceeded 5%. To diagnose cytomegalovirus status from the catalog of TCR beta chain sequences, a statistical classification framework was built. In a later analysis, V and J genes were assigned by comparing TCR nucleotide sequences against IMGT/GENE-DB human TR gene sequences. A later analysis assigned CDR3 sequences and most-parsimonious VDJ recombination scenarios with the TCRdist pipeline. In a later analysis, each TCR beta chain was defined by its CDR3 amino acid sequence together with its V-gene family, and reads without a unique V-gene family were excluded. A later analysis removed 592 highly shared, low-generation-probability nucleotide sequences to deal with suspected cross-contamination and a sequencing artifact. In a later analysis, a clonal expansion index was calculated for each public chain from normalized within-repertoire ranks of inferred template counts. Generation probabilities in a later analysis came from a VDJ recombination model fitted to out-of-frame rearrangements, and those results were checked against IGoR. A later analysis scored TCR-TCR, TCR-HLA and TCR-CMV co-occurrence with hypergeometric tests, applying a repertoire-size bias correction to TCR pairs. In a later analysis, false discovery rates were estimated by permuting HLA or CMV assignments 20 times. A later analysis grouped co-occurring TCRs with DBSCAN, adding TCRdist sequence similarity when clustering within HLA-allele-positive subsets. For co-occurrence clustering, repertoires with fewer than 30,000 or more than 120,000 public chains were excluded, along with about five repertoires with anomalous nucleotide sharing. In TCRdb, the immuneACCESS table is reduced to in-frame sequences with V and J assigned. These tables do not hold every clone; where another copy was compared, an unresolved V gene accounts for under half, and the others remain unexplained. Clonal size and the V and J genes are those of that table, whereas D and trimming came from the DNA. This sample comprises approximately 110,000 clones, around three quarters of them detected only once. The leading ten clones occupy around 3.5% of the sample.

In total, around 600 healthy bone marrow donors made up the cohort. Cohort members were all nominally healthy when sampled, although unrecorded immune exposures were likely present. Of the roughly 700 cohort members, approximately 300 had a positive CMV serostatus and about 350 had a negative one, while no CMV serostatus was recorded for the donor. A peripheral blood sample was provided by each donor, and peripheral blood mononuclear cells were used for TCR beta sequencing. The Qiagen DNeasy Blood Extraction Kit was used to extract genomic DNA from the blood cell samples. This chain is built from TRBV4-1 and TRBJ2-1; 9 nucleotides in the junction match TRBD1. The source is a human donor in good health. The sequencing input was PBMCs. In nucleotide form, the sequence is TGCGCCAGCAGCCGGAACGACAGGGGGTCCTACAATGAGCAGTTCTTC. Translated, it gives CASSRNDRGSYNEQFF.